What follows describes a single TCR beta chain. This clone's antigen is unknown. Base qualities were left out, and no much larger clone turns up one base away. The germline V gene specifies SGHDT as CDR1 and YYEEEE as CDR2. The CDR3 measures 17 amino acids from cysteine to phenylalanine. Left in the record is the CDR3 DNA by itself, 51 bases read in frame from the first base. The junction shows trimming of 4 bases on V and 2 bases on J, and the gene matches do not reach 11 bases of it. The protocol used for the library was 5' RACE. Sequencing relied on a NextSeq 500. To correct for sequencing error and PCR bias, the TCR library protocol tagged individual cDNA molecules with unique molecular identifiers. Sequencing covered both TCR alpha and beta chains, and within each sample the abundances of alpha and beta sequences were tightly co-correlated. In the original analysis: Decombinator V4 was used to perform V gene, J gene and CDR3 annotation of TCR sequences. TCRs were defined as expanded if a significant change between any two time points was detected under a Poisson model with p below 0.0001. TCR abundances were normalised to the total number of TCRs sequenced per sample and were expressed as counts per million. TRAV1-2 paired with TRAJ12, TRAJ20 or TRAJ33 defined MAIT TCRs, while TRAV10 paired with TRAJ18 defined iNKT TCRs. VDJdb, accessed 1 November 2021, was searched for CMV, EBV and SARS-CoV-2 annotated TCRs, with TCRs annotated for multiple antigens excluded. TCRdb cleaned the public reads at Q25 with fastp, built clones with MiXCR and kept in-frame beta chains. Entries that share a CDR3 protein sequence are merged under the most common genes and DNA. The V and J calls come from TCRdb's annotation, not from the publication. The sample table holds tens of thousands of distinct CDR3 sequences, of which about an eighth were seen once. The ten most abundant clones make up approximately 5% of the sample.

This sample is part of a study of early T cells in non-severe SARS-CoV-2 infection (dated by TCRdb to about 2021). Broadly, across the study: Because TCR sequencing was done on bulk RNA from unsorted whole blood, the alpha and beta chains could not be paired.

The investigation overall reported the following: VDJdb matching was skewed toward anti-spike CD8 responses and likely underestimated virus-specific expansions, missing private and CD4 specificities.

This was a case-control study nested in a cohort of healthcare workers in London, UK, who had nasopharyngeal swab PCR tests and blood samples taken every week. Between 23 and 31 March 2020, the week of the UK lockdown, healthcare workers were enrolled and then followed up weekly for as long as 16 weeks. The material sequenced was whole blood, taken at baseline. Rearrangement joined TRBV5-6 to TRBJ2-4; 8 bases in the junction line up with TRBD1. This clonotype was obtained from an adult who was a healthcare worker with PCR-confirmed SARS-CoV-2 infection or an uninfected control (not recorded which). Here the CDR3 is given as CASSTSDRVITKNIQYF. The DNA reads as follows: TGTGCCAGCAGCACATCGGACAGGGTGATTACCAAAAACATTCAGTACTTC. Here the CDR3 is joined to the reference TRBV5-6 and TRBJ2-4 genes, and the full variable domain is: DAGVTQSPTHLIKTRGQQVTLRCSPKSGHDTVSWYQQALGQGPQFIFQYYEEEERQRGNFPDRFSGHQFPNYSSELNVNALLLGDSALYLCASSTSDRVITKNIQYFGAGTRLSVL.